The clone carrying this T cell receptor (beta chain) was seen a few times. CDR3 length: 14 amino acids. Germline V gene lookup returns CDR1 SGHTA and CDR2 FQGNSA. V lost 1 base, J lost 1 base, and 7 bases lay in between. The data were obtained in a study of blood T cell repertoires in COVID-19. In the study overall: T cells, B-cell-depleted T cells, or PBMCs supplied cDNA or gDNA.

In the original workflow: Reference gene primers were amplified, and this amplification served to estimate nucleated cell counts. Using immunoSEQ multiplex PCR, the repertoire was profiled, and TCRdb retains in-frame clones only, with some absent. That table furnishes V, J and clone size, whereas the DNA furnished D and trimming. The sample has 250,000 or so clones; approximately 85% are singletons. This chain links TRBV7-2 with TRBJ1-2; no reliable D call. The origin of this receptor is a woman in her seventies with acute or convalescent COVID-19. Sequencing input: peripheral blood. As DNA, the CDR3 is TGTGCCAGCAGCTTAGAACAGCTTAACTATGGCTACACCTTC. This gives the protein CASSLEQLNYGYTF.